Below, 32 T cell receptor beta chains from the same sample are listed, as sequenced in a study of radiation and T cells in renal cell carcinoma. Time point here: blood 2 weeks post-SBRT. The sample's treatment: 15 Gy SBRT to primary tumor, nephrectomy 4 weeks later. Repertoires were generated with immunoSEQ multiplex PCR, while TCRdb's copy carries only in-frame clones and drops some. Of roughly 60,000 clones in the sample, just over 75% were seen once. The specimen comprised blood, sampled from a patient whose treatment included radiotherapy and nephrectomy. These receptors all stem from a man aged 55 to 70 with renal cell carcinoma.

CDR3 DNA: TGTGCCAGCAGCTCTTTAGCGGGAGCTAGCACAGATACGCAGTATTTT. Translated, it gives CASSSLAGASTDTQYF. This sequence joins TRBV7-9 and TRBJ2-3; 9 positions agree with TRBD2. J lost 0 bases, V lost 4 bases, and 5 bases had no gene match. The germline gives CDR1 SEHNR, CDR2 FQNEAQ (reference sequence). There are 16 residues in the CDR3.

This clone was recorded a few times. The V and J genes are TRBV7-2 and TRBJ2-7, with D possibly TRBD1 on 5 matching bases. V gave up 1 base and J gave up 5 bases, with 15 bases separating them. Germline CDR1 is SGHTA and CDR2 is FQGNSA. This CDR3 is built from 15 residues. The DNA of the CDR3 is TGTGCCAGCAGCTTAGAAGGCCAGGGATACAACGAGCAGTACTTC. Encoded protein: CASSLEGQGYNEQYF.

The chain couples TRBV28 to TRBJ1-5; 8 bases fit TRBD1. V dropped 3 bases and J dropped 5; count of bases not matched to a gene: 6. The CDR3 totals 15 residues. Germline-derived CDR1 and CDR2 are MDHEN and SYDVKM. This CDR3 is CASSLQGARDQPQHF. CDR3 sequence (DNA): TGTGCCAGCAGTTTGCAGGGGGCTAGAGATCAGCCCCAGCATTTT.

In DNA form, the CDR3 reads TGTGCCTGGAGTGTACCAGGGGGCGGCAATCAGCCCCAGCATTTT. Translated: CAWSVPGGGNQPQHF. The chain combines TRBV30 with TRBJ1-5; 8 positions agree with TRBD1. The germline CDR1 and CDR2 sequences are GTSNPN and SVGIG (reference sequence). Trimming at V came to 0 bases and at J to 2 bases, leaving 3 bases not matched to a gene. CDR3 length: 15 residues.

The V call is TRBV7-9, the J call TRBJ2-3; TRBD2 agrees at 8 bases. V was clipped by 8 bases and J by 4 bases; unmatched bases: 2. Per germline, CDR1 SEHNR and CDR2 FQNEAQ (reference sequence). This CDR3 contains 12 residues. CDR3 protein: CASGREADTQYF. CDR3 in DNA: TGTGCCAGCGGGCGGGAGGCAGATACGCAGTATTTT.

This clone appeared a few times. The J gene is TRBJ2-1, the V gene TRBV15; D ambiguous. V lost 1 base, J lost 5 bases, and 9 bases lay in between. Germline CDR1 is LNHNV and CDR2 is YYDKDF (reference sequence). The CDR3 is 14 residues long. Written as DNA, the CDR3 is TGTGCCACCAGCAGAGGGAACAGCCACAATGAGCAGTTCTTC. Amino acid sequence: CATSRGNSHNEQFF.

The V and J genes are TRBV6-6 and TRBJ1-2, with D possibly TRBD1 on 5 matching bases. This CDR3 comprises 13 residues. V was cut by 6 bases and J by 4 bases, with 12 bases left in between. Germline V lookup: CDR1 MNHNY, CDR2 SVGAGI (reference sequence). The DNA for the CDR3 is TGTGCCAGCAGCCCTGAAGGGACCTATGGCTACACCTTC. Protein product: CASSPEGTYGYTF.

This clone occurred a few times. The chain is built from TRBV5-1 and TRBJ2-1; 9 nucleotides line up with TRBD2. CDR1 and CDR2 (germline): SGHRS, YFSETQ. The CDR3 runs to 15 residues. The junction had 2 bases not matched to a gene; V was cut back by 4 bases and J by 0 bases. CDR3 sequence reads: CASSLSGGSYNEQFF. The CDR3 coding sequence is TGCGCCAGCAGCCTTAGCGGGGGCTCCTACAATGAGCAGTTCTTC.

The chain links TRBV5-6 to TRBJ2-4; a weak D match, TRBD1 (5 bases). V lost 1 base and J 5 bases, leaving 13 bases between the germline ends. Germline lookup yields CDR1 SGHDT and CDR2 YYEEEE. This CDR3 spans 15 amino acids. CDR3 in DNA: TGTGCCAGCAGCTTGAGTCAGGACATACAAAACATTCAGTACTTC. Protein product: CASSLSQDIQNIQYF.

The J gene is TRBJ2-3, the V gene TRBV7-6; 9 bases are shared with TRBD2. J gave up 3 bases and V 0 bases, and 10 bases lay outside the gene matches. From germline, CDR1 is SGHVS and CDR2 FNYEAQ. The CDR3 sequence is 18 residues long. The CDR3, as DNA: TGTGCCAGCAGCTTAGCGAGGGCTAGCGGGATAAAGACAGATACGCAGTATTTT. It translates to CASSLARASGIKTDTQYF.

This clone was found a few times. This chain joins TRBV28 and TRBJ2-7; D tentatively fits TRBD1 or TRBD2 (5 bases each). V lost 5 bases to trimming and J lost 9 bases, with 17 bases between them. CDR1 MDHEN and CDR2 SYDVKM come from the germline V gene. The CDR3 sequence is 13 residues long. In DNA, the CDR3 is TGTGCCAGCAGTCCCCCGGGGCCGTCGGCGCAGTACTTC. This translates into CASSPPGPSAQYF.

The chain links TRBV2 to TRBJ2-1; D is uncertain. With 6 bases removed from V and 0 bases from J, the gap between germline ends came to 15 bases. Germline V gene lookup returns CDR1 SNHLY and CDR2 FYNNEI. This CDR3 comprises 16 residues. In DNA form, the CDR3 reads TGTGCCAGCAGCCTGGGTCGATCCAGCTCCTACAATGAGCAGTTCTTC. Its translation: CASSLGRSSSYNEQFF.

The J gene is TRBJ2-3, the V gene TRBV15; D possibly corresponds to TRBD2 (5 bases). In germline, CDR1 is LNHNV, CDR2 YYDKDF (reference sequence). The CDR3 is 13 amino acids. V lost 1 base, J lost 3 bases, and 5 bases lay in between. The CDR3 region has the DNA TGTGCCACCAGCAGAGGACTAACAGATACGCAGTATTTT. It is translated as CATSRGLTDTQYF.

This chain joins TRBV6-5 and TRBJ2-1, with D possibly matching TRBD1 (6 bases). Germline V gene lookup returns CDR1 MNHEY and CDR2 SVGAGI. The CDR3 is 14 residues long. Trimming removed 0 bases at V and 8 bases at J, with 11 bases between. CDR3 protein: CASSYSVTGDEQFF. CDR3 coding DNA: TGTGCCAGCAGTTACTCTGTGACAGGCGATGAGCAGTTCTTC.

This clone came up a few times. The chain has TRBV2 and TRBJ2-1; no reliable D call. The germline CDR1 and CDR2 sequences are SNHLY and FYNNEI. This CDR3 has 11 amino acids. V gave up 6 bases and J gave up 10 bases, with 10 bases separating them. Here the CDR3 DNA reads TGTGCCAGCAGCTCCCGGGTCGAGCAGTTCTTC. Translation gives CASSSRVEQFF.

This clone was detected only once. Different DNA sequences within this sample yield the same CDR3. The genes are TRBV7-8 and TRBJ1-1; D gene unclear. Trimming stripped 1 base from V and 1 base from J, with 4 bases between. This CDR3 region has 13 residues. Germline V gene lookup returns CDR1 SGHVS and CDR2 FQNEAQ. CDR3 nucleotides: TGTGCCAGCAGCTTAGACAGGAACACTGAAGCTTTCTTT. It codes for CASSLDRNTEAFF.

This chain uses TRBV5-3 with TRBJ2-7; D is uncertain. TRBV5-3 belongs to the ORF category, with a function that is uncertain. The CDR3 runs 12 residues. Between the trimmed V and J ends, which lost 4 bases and 5 bases, there was a span of 10 bases. The CDR3 reads CARSRNPHEQYV. In nucleotides, the CDR3 is TGTGCCAGAAGCCGGAACCCCCACGAGCAGTACGTC.

The chain has TRBV11-2 and TRBJ2-5; D gene ambiguous. CDR3 size: 11 residues. Germline CDR1 SGHAT, CDR2 FQNNGV. V gave up 2 bases and J gave up 5 bases, with 3 bases separating them. This chain's CDR3 is CASSLRETQYF. As DNA, the CDR3 is TGTGCCAGCAGCTTAAGGGAGACCCAGTACTTC.

The chain recombines TRBV27 with TRBJ2-3; D gene ambiguous. CDR3 length: 14 residues. V was clipped by 3 bases and J by 6 bases, with 13 bases between them. The germline V gene has CDR1 MNHEY and CDR2 SMNVEV (reference sequence). The chain's CDR3 is CASSLVQPRDTQYF. The CDR3, as DNA: TGTGCCAGCAGTTTGGTACAACCCAGGGATACGCAGTATTTT.

The V and J genes are TRBV19 and TRBJ1-5, with TRBD1 matching over 9 bases. Germline lookup yields CDR1 LNHDA and CDR2 SQIVND (reference sequence). CDR3 size: 14 residues. V lost 11 bases, J lost 4 bases, and 9 bases stayed unmatched. The CDR3 DNA reads TGTGCCTCGCGCCGGACAGGGGAGAATCAGCCCCAGCATTTT. Protein: CASRRTGENQPQHF. Full variable domain (rest looked up from reference TRBV19 and TRBJ1-5): DGGITQSPKYLFRKEGQNVTLSCEQNLNHDAMYWYRQDPGQGLRLIYYSQIVNDFQKGDIAEGYSVSREKKESFPLTVTSAQKNPTAFYLCASRRTGENQPQHFGDGTRLSIL.

V gene TRBV25-1 combines with J gene TRBJ1-3, with 9 bases lining up with TRBD1. This CDR3 is built from 13 residues. CDR1 is MGHDK and CDR2 is SYGVNS in the germline V gene. Trimming cost V 6 bases and J 8 bases; bases outside gene matches: 5. The CDR3 protein is CASSPQGADTIYF. CDR3 coding DNA: TGTGCCAGCAGCCCACAGGGGGCAGACACCATATATTTT.

The V gene is TRBV5-6, the J gene TRBJ1-3, with 9 bases lining up with TRBD1. The junction had 10 bases not matched to a gene; V was cut back by 6 bases and J by 0 bases. Per germline, CDR1 SGHDT and CDR2 YYEEEE. The CDR3 loop spans 17 amino acids. The CDR3 loop reads CASNKDRGQHSGNTIYF. The CDR3 DNA reads TGTGCCAGCAATAAGGACAGGGGCCAACACTCTGGAAACACCATATATTTT.

This clone was observed a single time. The genes are TRBV5-5 and TRBJ2-1; D not resolved. Per the germline V gene, CDR1 is SGHKS and CDR2 is YYEKEE (reference sequence). V shed 3 bases and J shed 5 bases, with 0 bases lying between them. This CDR3 is 10 amino acids long. CDR3 residues: CASSYNEQFF. Written as DNA, the CDR3 is TGTGCCAGCAGCTACAATGAGCAGTTCTTC.

J is TRBJ1-1 and V is TRBV6-1, with D possibly TRBD1 on 5 matching bases. Deletions cut 2 bases from V and 1 base from J, with 11 bases between. This CDR3 comprises 15 residues. Germline V gene lookup returns CDR1 MNHNS and CDR2 SASEGT. CDR3 bases: TGTGCCAGCAGTGAACAGGCAGGGCGGAACACTGAAGCTTTCTTT. Translation gives CASSEQAGRNTEAFF.

The rearrangement joins TRBV7-2 to TRBJ2-3, with D possibly being TRBD1 (5 bases). The CDR3 runs to 12 residues. V lost 4 bases to trimming and J lost 4 bases, with 6 bases between them. Germline values: CDR1 SGHTA, CDR2 FQGNSA. CDR3 in DNA: TGTGCCAGCAGCTGGGGCTCAGATACGCAGTATTTT. As protein: CASSWGSDTQYF.

The chain recombines TRBV25-1 with TRBJ2-5; possibly TRBD1 for D (6 bases). The CDR3 covers 16 residues. The germline V gene has CDR1 MGHDK and CDR2 SYGVNS. Between the trimmed V and J ends, which lost 0 bases and 5 bases, there was a span of 16 bases. In DNA, the CDR3 is TGTGCCAGCAGTGAATATAGGTTAGGGGGTCGGGAGACCCAGTACTTC. Amino acid sequence: CASSEYRLGGRETQYF.

Here the CDR3 DNA reads TGTGCCAGCAGTGAAGCCCCAGGGGGCTTAGAGACCCAGTACTTC. This codes for CASSEAPGGLETQYF. The chain couples TRBV2 to TRBJ2-5; 8 bases line up with TRBD1. CDR3 length equals 15 residues. Trimming cost V 0 bases and J 4 bases; bases outside gene matches: 4. From germline, CDR1 is SNHLY and CDR2 FYNNEI.

J is TRBJ2-7 and V is TRBV30; 7 nucleotides match TRBD2. The CDR3 is 15 residues long. Trimming took 0 bases from V and 3 from J; bases not matched to a gene: 8. Germline CDR1 GTSNPN, CDR2 SVGIG (reference sequence). This CDR3 is CAWSVGGWKGYEQYF. The CDR3 DNA reads as TGTGCCTGGAGTGTGGGGGGGTGGAAAGGCTACGAGCAGTACTTC.

The genes are TRBV11-3 and TRBJ2-3, with D uncertain. The CDR3 has 15 amino acids. Trimming took 5 bases from V and 0 from J, leaving 12 bases between them. Germline CDR1 and CDR2: SGHNT and YENEEA. DNA for the CDR3: TGTGCCAGCAGCCCCCCGGCCACTAGCACAGATACGCAGTATTTT. It specifies CASSPPATSTDTQYF.

Only one count was recorded for this clone. The rearrangement uses TRBV7-2 and TRBJ1-2; 7 bases are a match to TRBD1. V shed 6 bases, J shed 3 bases, and the junction held 10 bases outside the gene matches. Germline values: CDR1 SGHTA, CDR2 FQGNSA. This CDR3 is 15 amino acids long. Here the CDR3 reads CASSLIGGPYYGYTF. The DNA of the CDR3 is TGTGCCAGCAGTCTTATAGGGGGCCCTTACTATGGCTACACCTTC.

V usage is TRBV27 and J usage is TRBJ1-1; 8 nucleotides line up with TRBD1. After removal of 5 bases from V and 3 bases from J, the junction contained 5 bases not matched to a gene. The CDR3 sequence is 14 residues long. The V gene's germline CDR1 is MNHEY and CDR2 SMNVEV (reference sequence). CDR3 DNA sequence: TGTGCCAGCAGTCTACAGGGGGTGGACACTGAAGCTTTCTTT. Residues: CASSLQGVDTEAFF.

The chain has TRBV5-6 and TRBJ2-2, with D tentatively TRBD2 (6 bases). Trimming took off 5 bases at V and 5 bases at J, with 13 bases between the two ends. The V gene's germline CDR1 is SGHDT and CDR2 YYEEEE. The CDR3 runs 14 residues. The CDR3 DNA reads TGTGCCAGCAGGGCCAGCGGGTTGACCGGGGAGCTGTTTTTT. This encodes CASRASGLTGELFF.